This T cell receptor beta chain is from a study of T cell changes during pregnancy in multiple sclerosis. Data came from immunoSEQ multiplex PCR; TCRdb stores just in-frame clones and leaves some out. The sample lists 60,000 or so clones, about 91% occurring once. Per germline, CDR1 SGHTS and CDR2 YDEGEE. The CDR3 has 16 amino acids. The V end was cut by 5 bases, the J end by 9 bases, with 24 bases between. The chain employs TRBV5-8 and TRBJ2-1; tentatively, D is TRBD2 (7 bases). The source material was peripheral blood, sampled before pregnancy. This TCR derives from a female donor with multiple sclerosis, enrolled in a pregnancy study. CDR3: CASRAPGGTWLVEQFF. In nucleotides, the CDR3 is TGTGCCAGCAGGGCCCCCGGGGGGACATGGCTGGTTGAGCAGTTCTTC.